The text below deals with one T cell receptor (beta chain). Germline V gives CDR1 PRHDT, CDR2 FYEKMQ (reference sequence). Trimming stripped 5 bases from V and 9 bases from J, with 17 bases between. There are 14 residues in the CDR3. The sample comes from a study of blood T cell repertoires in COVID-19. Sequencing was performed with immunoSEQ multiplex PCR; in TCRdb, only in-frame clones are kept and a portion is missing. The sample lists around 140,000 clones, 70% to 85% occurring once. The rearrangement links TRBV13 to TRBJ1-5; a weak D match, TRBD1 (6 bases). The sequenced sample consisted of peripheral blood. The clonotype comes from a woman at least 80 years old with acute or convalescent COVID-19. This CDR3 is CASSQNRAQGPQHF. Written as DNA, the CDR3 is TGTGCCAGCAGCCAAAACAGGGCCCAAGGGCCCCAGCATTTT. Complete variable domain (other parts from reference TRBV13 and TRBJ1-5): AAGVIQSPRHLIKEKRETATLKCYPIPRHDTVYWYQQGPGQDPQFLISFYEKMQSDKGSIPDRFSAQQFSDYHSELNMSSLELGDSALYFCASSQNRAQGPQHFGDGTRLSIL.